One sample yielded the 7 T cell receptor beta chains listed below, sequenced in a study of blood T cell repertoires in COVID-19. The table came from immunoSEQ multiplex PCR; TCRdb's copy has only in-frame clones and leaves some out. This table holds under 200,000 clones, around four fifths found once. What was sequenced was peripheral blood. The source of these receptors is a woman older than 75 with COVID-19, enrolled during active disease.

The CDR3, as DNA: TGTGCCAGCAGTTTGGCGGGGGACTACGAGCAGTACTTC. Translated: CASSLAGDYEQYF. The V and J genes are TRBV6-2 or TRBV6-3 and TRBJ2-7; 7 bases align to TRBD2. This CDR3 contains 13 residues. Germline V gene lookup returns CDR1 MNHEY and CDR2 SVGEGT. V trimming: 4 bases; J trimming: 3 bases; junction bases outside the gene matches: 3.

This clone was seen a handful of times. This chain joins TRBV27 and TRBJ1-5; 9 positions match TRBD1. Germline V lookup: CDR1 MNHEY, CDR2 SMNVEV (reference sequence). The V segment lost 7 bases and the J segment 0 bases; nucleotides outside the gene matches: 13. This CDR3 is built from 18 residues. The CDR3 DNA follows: TGTGCCAGCAATAGATTGGGACAGGGCCGCGATAGCAATCAGCCCCAGCATTTT. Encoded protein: CASNRLGQGRDSNQPQHF.

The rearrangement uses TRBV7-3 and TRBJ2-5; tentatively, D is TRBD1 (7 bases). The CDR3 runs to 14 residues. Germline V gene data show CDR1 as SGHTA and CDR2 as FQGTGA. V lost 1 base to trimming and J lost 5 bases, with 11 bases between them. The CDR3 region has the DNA TGTGCCAGCAGCTTAAATCCAGGGGGGGAGACCCAGTACTTC. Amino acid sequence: CASSLNPGGETQYF.

CDR3 amino acids: CASSRLTAAKNIQYF. The DNA of the CDR3 is TGTGCCAGCAGCCGCCTGACAGCAGCCAAAAACATTCAGTACTTC. J is TRBJ2-4 and V is TRBV3-1 (or the pseudogene TRBV3-2), with a possible D match to TRBD1 (5 bases). CDR1 is LGHDT and CDR2 is YNNKEL in the germline V gene (reference sequence). This CDR3 contains 15 residues. V lost 4 bases, J lost 0 bases, and 10 bases lay in between.

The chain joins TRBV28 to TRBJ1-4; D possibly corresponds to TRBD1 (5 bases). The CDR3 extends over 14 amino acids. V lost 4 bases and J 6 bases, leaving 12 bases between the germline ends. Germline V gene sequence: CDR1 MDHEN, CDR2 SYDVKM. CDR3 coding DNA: TGTGCCAGCAGTTGGAGGGGAGTGCATGAAAAACTGTTTTTT. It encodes CASSWRGVHEKLFF.

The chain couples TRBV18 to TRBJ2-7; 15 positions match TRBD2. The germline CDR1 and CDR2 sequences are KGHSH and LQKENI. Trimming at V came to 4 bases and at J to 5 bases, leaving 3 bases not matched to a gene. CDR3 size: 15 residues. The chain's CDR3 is CASSLGLAGGDEQYF. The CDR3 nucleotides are TGTGCCAGCTCACTAGGACTAGCGGGAGGGGACGAGCAGTACTTC.

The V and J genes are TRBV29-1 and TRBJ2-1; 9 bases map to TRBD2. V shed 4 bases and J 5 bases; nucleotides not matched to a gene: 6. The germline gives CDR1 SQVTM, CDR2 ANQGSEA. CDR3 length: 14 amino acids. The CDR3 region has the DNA TGCAGCGTTGGACGCGCTAGCGGGAACAATGAGCAGTTCTTC. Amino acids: CSVGRASGNNEQFF.